The 10 T cell receptor beta chains listed next were all sequenced from one sample in a study of blood T cells in healthy people across ages. Next came a second PCR, run for roughly 6 to 11 cycles, which used a sample-barcoded 5' primer along with a J-beta primer mix. A single record per CDR3 protein comes from TCRdb applying MiXCR to the 5' RACE reads. The sample carries some 1.4 million distinct CDR3 sequences, around 39% recorded once. The sequenced sample was blood. These receptors were taken from a woman aged 18-35 years in good health.

The chain joins TRBV20-1 to TRBJ1-6; a possible D gene is TRBD1 (6 bases). V lost 0 bases, J lost 7 bases, and 7 bases lay in between. Looked up from germline, CDR1 is DFQATT and CDR2 is SNEGSKA (reference sequence). The CDR3 loop spans 13 amino acids. The CDR3 bases are TGCAGTGCTAGAGAAACAGGGAATTCACCCCTCCACTTT. Translation: CSARETGNSPLHF.

J is TRBJ2-7 and V is TRBV5-1, with D perhaps matching TRBD2 (5 bases). Between the trimmed V and J ends, which lost 4 bases and 1 base, there was a span of 12 bases. CDR3 size: 14 residues. Per the germline V gene, CDR1 is SGHRS and CDR2 is YFSETQ. CDR3 bases: TGCGCCAGCAGCGCCTCGGACTTTTCCTACGAGCAGTACTTC. This sequence encodes CASSASDFSYEQYF.

This chain uses TRBV5-4 with TRBJ2-3, with D perhaps TRBD1 or TRBD2 (6 bases each). The germline V gene has CDR1 SGHNT and CDR2 YYREEE (reference sequence). The CDR3 consists of 15 residues. V was pared by 4 bases and J by 5 bases, with 17 bases between. The CDR3 here is CASSELSGGGDTQYF. CDR3 nucleotide sequence: TGTGCCAGCAGCGAGCTTAGCGGAGGGGGAGATACGCAGTATTTT.

V is TRBV5-6 and J is TRBJ2-4, with unresolved D. The CDR3 spans 16 residues. The germline V gene has CDR1 SGHDT and CDR2 YYEEEE. V lost 2 bases and J lost 0, with 12 bases in between. CDR3 sequence reads: CASSLFTEIAKNIQYF. DNA for the CDR3: TGTGCCAGCAGCTTATTTACAGAAATAGCCAAAAACATTCAGTACTTC.

The V gene is TRBV2, the J gene TRBJ2-7; 9 bases are a match to TRBD1. CDR3 length equals 14 residues. Germline V gene data show CDR1 as SNHLY and CDR2 as FYNNEI. Trimming took 7 bases from V and 3 from J; bases not matched to a gene: 7. This CDR3 is CASTWTGELYEQYF. The DNA of the CDR3 is TGTGCCAGCACCTGGACAGGGGAACTCTACGAGCAGTACTTC.

The chain joins TRBV20-1 to TRBJ2-7, with TRBD2 as a possible D gene (7 bases). This CDR3 has 16 residues. Per germline, CDR1 DFQATT and CDR2 SNEGSKA (reference sequence). Trimming removed 4 bases from V and 10 bases from J, with 29 bases in between. The DNA for the CDR3 is TGCAGTGCTACAGGGGAGTGGTCGTCCGGGGGGAAAACCCAGTACTTC. Translated: CSATGEWSSGGKTQYF.

This chain connects TRBV19 to TRBJ1-2, with D possibly TRBD1 on 5 matching bases. V was clipped by 4 bases and J by 4 bases, with 10 bases between them. Germline loops: CDR1 LNHDA, CDR2 SQIVND (reference sequence). The CDR3 is 13 amino acids. CDR3 in amino acids: CASSTGALYGYTF. As DNA, the CDR3 is TGTGCCAGTAGTACCGGGGCGCTCTATGGCTACACCTTC.

This clonotype was found a few times. The J gene is TRBJ1-3, the V gene TRBV5-6; no firm D call. The germline V gene encodes CDR1 SGHDT and CDR2 YYEEEE. CDR3 length equals 14 residues. V was pared by 2 bases and J by 4 bases, with 10 bases between. CDR3 coding DNA: TGTGCCAGCAGCTTAGGTCAGAGCGGAAACACCATATATTTT. It codes for CASSLGQSGNTIYF.

The chain is built from TRBV24-1 and TRBJ1-2; perhaps TRBD1 as D (5 bases). The CDR3 has 14 residues. V was clipped by 5 bases and J by 4 bases, with 13 bases between them. Germline V lookup: CDR1 KGHDR, CDR2 SFDVKD. CDR3 nucleotides: TGTGCCACCAGTGCTGGGGCAGGGCTCTATGGCTACACCTTC. This sequence encodes CATSAGAGLYGYTF.

The V gene is TRBV20-1, the J gene TRBJ2-6; possible D gene TRBD2, 5 bases. The V end was cut by 6 bases, the J end by 2 bases, with 17 bases between. The germline gives CDR1 DFQATT, CDR2 SNEGSKA (reference sequence). The CDR3 consists of 16 residues. The CDR3 DNA is TGCAGTGCGCCCCCGGAGTGGCGGGCTGGGGCCAACGTCCTGACTTTC. It yields the protein CSAPPEWRAGANVLTF.